This passage covers 31 T cell receptor beta chains from one sample sequenced in a study of blood T cell repertoires in COVID-19. TCRdb's table, derived via immunoSEQ multiplex PCR, lists solely in-frame clones and lacks some. This sample yields roughly 200,000 clones, of which roughly 82% are seen a single time; approximately 5% belongs to the top ten. The sequenced material came from PBMCs or T cells enriched from blood (not recorded which). Receptors originate from a man aged 40-49 years with acute COVID-19.

The chain joins TRBV28 to TRBJ2-1; D gene uncertain. V gave up 1 base and J gave up 7 bases, with 14 bases separating them. This CDR3 has 15 amino acids. Germline-derived CDR1 and CDR2 are MDHEN and SYDVKM. The chain's CDR3 is CASSLFVRGSNEQFF. As DNA, the CDR3 is TGTGCCAGCAGTTTATTTGTTCGAGGCTCTAATGAGCAGTTCTTC.

V gene TRBV10-3 combines with J gene TRBJ1-2, with unresolved D. The V gene lost 0 bases and the J gene lost 2 bases, with 7 bases spanning the gap. Germline CDR1 and CDR2: ENHRY and SYGVKD. The CDR3 is 14 residues long. Written as DNA, the CDR3 is TGTGCCATCAGTGAGTCTGGCACCAACTATGGCTACACCTTC. Its translation: CAISESGTNYGYTF.

This chain connects TRBV4-1 to TRBJ1-6, with unresolved D. V was trimmed by 1 base and J by 9 bases, leaving 16 bases between them. Germline-derived CDR1 and CDR2 are MGHRA and YSYEKL. This CDR3 has 16 amino acids. The CDR3 reads CASSQGRLLSRSPLHF. CDR3 nucleotides: TGCGCCAGCAGCCAAGGGAGGTTACTGTCACGTTCACCCCTCCACTTT.

This chain joins TRBV4-1 and TRBJ2-4, with 9 bases that match TRBD1. With V trimmed by 0 bases and J by 0 bases, 12 bases remained unmatched. The CDR3 loop spans 20 amino acids. The germline V gene has CDR1 MGHRA and CDR2 YSYEKL. The CDR3: CASSQEWDRDGGKAKNIQYF. As DNA, the CDR3 is TGCGCCAGCAGCCAAGAATGGGACAGGGACGGAGGAAAAGCCAAAAACATTCAGTACTTC.

The gene calls are TRBV5-4 and TRBJ1-2; the D gene is possibly TRBD1 (5 bases). Germline CDR1 and CDR2: SGHNT and YYREEE (reference sequence). The CDR3 has 13 amino acids. V was cut by 4 bases and J by 7 bases, with 14 bases left in between. In nucleotides, the CDR3 is TGTGCCAGCAGCGCCTTGCAGGGTCTTGGCTACACCTTC. Amino acid sequence: CASSALQGLGYTF.

The chain recombines TRBV3-1 (or the pseudogene TRBV3-2) with TRBJ2-1; D is perhaps TRBD2 (6 bases). The length of the CDR3 is 12 residues. The V end lost 5 bases, the J end lost 9 bases, and 11 bases lay between the germline ends. CDR1 LGHDT and CDR2 YNNKEL come from the germline V gene (reference sequence). This CDR3 reads CASSELAGEQFF. The CDR3 coding sequence is TGTGCCAGCAGCGAACTAGCAGGTGAGCAGTTCTTC.

V gene TRBV7-2 combines with J gene TRBJ2-7, with a possible D match to TRBD2 (5 bases). The CDR3 runs to 14 residues. Trimming removed 3 bases at V and 2 bases at J, with 11 bases between. CDR1 SGHTA and CDR2 FQGNSA come from the germline V gene. The CDR3 bases are TGTGCCAGCAGCTTCCGGGATCCAGCCTACGAGCAGTACTTC. This translates into CASSFRDPAYEQYF.

V usage is TRBV19 and J usage is TRBJ1-1; D gene ambiguous. V lost 4 bases and J 6 bases, leaving 12 bases between the germline ends. Germline assignment: CDR1 LNHDA and CDR2 SQIVND (reference sequence). The CDR3 loop spans 13 amino acids. The CDR3 is CASSTIPGAEAFF. CDR3 in DNA: TGTGCCAGTAGTACCATCCCGGGAGCTGAAGCTTTCTTT.

This sequence joins TRBV6-5 and TRBJ2-1, with D perhaps matching TRBD1 (5 bases). Between the trimmed V and J ends, which lost 0 bases and 1 base, there was a span of 7 bases. Germline CDR1 is MNHEY and CDR2 is SVGAGI. This CDR3 is 15 amino acids long. Written as DNA, the CDR3 is TGTGCCAGCAGTTACTCGACAGTATCCTACAATGAGCAGTTCTTC. Translation gives CASSYSTVSYNEQFF.

V gene TRBV4-1 combines with J gene TRBJ2-7, with D possibly TRBD2 on 6 matching bases. Germline values: CDR1 MGHRA, CDR2 YSYEKL. CDR3 length equals 14 residues. Deletions cut 7 bases from V and 6 bases from J, with 19 bases between. CDR3: CASNQEEGIGEQYF. The CDR3 DNA reads as TGCGCCAGCAACCAGGAGGAGGGGATAGGCGAGCAGTACTTC.

The rearrangement uses TRBV9 and TRBJ1-2; maybe TRBD1 (5 bases). The CDR3 covers 15 residues. Germline values: CDR1 SGDLS, CDR2 YYNGEE. V lost 0 bases to trimming and J lost 2 bases, with 11 bases between them. CDR3 protein: CASSVDRQYNYGYTF. CDR3 sequence (DNA): TGTGCCAGCAGCGTAGATCGACAGTACAACTATGGCTACACCTTC.

V gene TRBV28 combines with J gene TRBJ2-3, with TRBD2 identical over 7 bases. The CDR3 spans 17 residues. The V gene's germline CDR1 is MDHEN and CDR2 SYDVKM. Losses at the gene ends were 3 bases for V and 2 bases for J; bases not matched to a gene: 11. For the CDR3, the DNA is TGTGCCAGCAGTTTCCGACTTGGCGGGGGTTTCACAGATACGCAGTATTTT. It encodes CASSFRLGGGFTDTQYF.

The CDR3 reads CASSLAASGYNEQFF. CDR3 DNA sequence: TGTGCCAGCAGCTTAGCGGCTAGCGGATACAATGAGCAGTTCTTC. The J gene is TRBJ2-1, the V gene TRBV7-2; 7 bases line up with TRBD2. V lost 0 bases to trimming and J lost 4 bases; unmatched junction nucleotides: 3. The CDR3 contains 15 residues. Germline V gives CDR1 SGHTA, CDR2 FQGNSA.

This chain uses TRBV13 with TRBJ2-2, with TRBD2 matching 10 bases. CDR3 length equals 16 residues. V lost 5 bases and J lost 3; bases outside the gene matches: 6. The germline V gene encodes CDR1 PRHDT and CDR2 FYEKMQ (reference sequence). The CDR3 nucleotides read TGTGCCAGCAGCGCCCGGACTAGCGGAGACACCGGGGAGCTGTTTTTT. Encoded protein: CASSARTSGDTGELFF. The whole variable domain, remainder taken from reference TRBV13 and TRBJ2-2, is AAGVIQSPRHLIKEKRETATLKCYPIPRHDTVYWYQQGPGQDPQFLISFYEKMQSDKGSIPDRFSAQQFSDYHSELNMSSLELGDSALYFCASSARTSGDTGELFFGEGSRLTVL.

The V gene is TRBV11-2, the J gene TRBJ2-7, with 9 bases that match TRBD2. The V and J ends lost 2 bases and 3 bases, in that order; junction bases with no gene match: 5. Germline V gives CDR1 SGHAT, CDR2 FQNNGV. This CDR3 has 15 amino acids. Here the CDR3 reads CASSLTGLAFYEQYF. CDR3 nucleotides: TGTGCCAGCAGCTTAACAGGACTAGCGTTCTACGAGCAGTACTTC.

Here the CDR3 reads CASSPTGAANTGELFF. In DNA, the CDR3 is TGTGCCAGCAGCCCGACCGGTGCGGCGAACACCGGGGAGCTGTTTTTT. The chain links TRBV7-3 to TRBJ2-2; no clear D. The V end lost 5 bases, the J end lost 0 bases, and 13 bases lay between the germline ends. The CDR3 is 16 residues long. CDR1 SGHTA and CDR2 FQGTGA come from the germline V gene.

The chain recombines TRBV5-8 with TRBJ1-1; D is uncertain. This CDR3 comprises 15 residues. From germline, CDR1 is SGHTS and CDR2 YDEGEE. Trimming cost V 4 bases and J 8 bases, with 21 bases left between them. CDR3 bases: TGTGCCAGCAGCAATGGAGGCAGGCCGAGGCCCGAAGCTTTCTTT. It specifies CASSNGGRPRPEAFF.

This chain uses TRBV3-1 (or the pseudogene TRBV3-2) with TRBJ2-7; 10 positions match TRBD2. CDR3 length: 15 residues. With 4 bases clipped from V and 5 bases from J, the junction kept 8 bases outside the gene matches. Looked up from germline, CDR1 is LGHDT and CDR2 is YNNKEL (reference sequence). Written as DNA, the CDR3 is TGTGCCAGCAGCCCCGGCCTAGCGGGAGAAAACGAGCAGTACTTC. Its protein is CASSPGLAGENEQYF.

This chain connects TRBV10-1 to TRBJ2-1; 9 positions agree with TRBD2. The V gene's germline CDR1 is WNHNN and CDR2 SYGVQD (reference sequence). Trimming cost V 3 bases and J 7 bases; bases outside gene matches: 16. The length of the CDR3 is 18 residues. CDR3: CASSDTVAGAGMVNEQFF. The CDR3 DNA reads TGCGCCAGCAGTGATACGGTAGCGGGAGCTGGAATGGTGAATGAGCAGTTCTTC.

The V and J genes are TRBV5-1 and TRBJ1-3; 8 bases map to TRBD1. The V segment lost 0 bases and the J segment 8 bases; nucleotides outside the gene matches: 4. This CDR3 is 14 amino acids long. CDR1 and CDR2 from the germline V gene are SGHRS and YFSETQ. The CDR3 DNA reads TGCGCCAGCAGCTTGGCCGGACAGGGTCACACCATATATTTT. This translates into CASSLAGQGHTIYF.

The chain uses TRBV25-1 and TRBJ2-1; 12 bases agree with TRBD2. CDR3 length: 17 amino acids. Trimming removed 4 bases from V and 0 bases from J; junction bases left unmatched: 4. Germline lookup yields CDR1 MGHDK and CDR2 SYGVNS. CDR3 bases: TGTGCCAGCAGTGGGACTAGCGGGATTAGCTCCTACAATGAGCAGTTCTTC. It is translated as CASSGTSGISSYNEQFF. Supplemented by reference TRBV25-1 and TRBJ2-1, the full variable domain reads EADIYQTPRYLVIGTGKKITLECSQTMGHDKMYWYQQDPGMELHLIHYSYGVNSTEKGDLSSESTVSRIRTEHFPLTLESARPSHTSQYLCASSGTSGISSYNEQFFGPGTRLTVL.

Note on this clone: At one end the junction does not follow the germline gene, possibly because of a read error. The chain is built from TRBV6-5 and TRBJ1-1, with 7 positions matching TRBD1. CDR3 length: 13 amino acids. Germline V gene sequence: CDR1 MNHEY, CDR2 SVGAGI. CDR3 DNA sequence: TGTGCCAGCCGTTACAGGGGCGACACTGAAGCTTTCTTT. As protein: CASRYRGDTEAFF.

The count of this clone is one. The chain combines TRBV6-1 with TRBJ2-3; 9 bases match TRBD2. Germline V lookup: CDR1 MNHNS, CDR2 SASEGT. This CDR3 region has 18 residues. Unmatched junction bases numbered 14, after V lost 4 bases and J lost 3 bases. The chain's CDR3 is CASSGLAGYSPGTDTQYF. The DNA of the CDR3 is TGTGCCAGCAGTGGGCTAGCGGGATATTCTCCCGGGACAGATACGCAGTATTTT.

In this sample, this clone turned up many times. V and J are TRBV6-5 and TRBJ2-3, with D tentatively TRBD2 (5 bases). Deletions cut 7 bases from V and 2 bases from J, with 16 bases between. This CDR3 has 15 amino acids. Germline V gene lookup returns CDR1 MNHEY and CDR2 SVGAGI. CDR3 DNA: TGTGCCAGCATGAGCGCCGGGGAGCCCACAGATACGCAGTATTTT. Translating it yields CASMSAGEPTDTQYF.

This clone has only one observation. The chain has TRBV6-5 and TRBJ2-1; perhaps TRBD1 as D (5 bases). Germline CDR1 reads MNHEY; CDR2 reads SVGAGI. There are 13 residues in the CDR3. V lost 0 bases and J 10 bases, leaving 10 bases between the germline ends. CDR3 protein: CASSYSNRGEQFF. Here the CDR3 DNA reads TGTGCCAGCAGTTACTCGAATAGGGGCGAGCAGTTCTTC.

The chain joins TRBV27 to TRBJ1-1; the D gene is possibly TRBD1 (5 bases). V was pared by 5 bases and J by 2 bases, with 12 bases between. CDR1 MNHEY and CDR2 SMNVEV come from the germline V gene (reference sequence). This CDR3 is 14 amino acids long. CDR3 nucleotide sequence: TGTGCCAGCAGTGGGTACAGGAGTAACACTGAAGCTTTCTTT. Amino acids: CASSGYRSNTEAFF.

The chain joins TRBV10-2 to TRBJ1-6; maybe TRBD1 (6 bases). The germline V gene has CDR1 WSHSY and CDR2 SAAADI. Deletions cut 10 bases from V and 8 bases from J, with 18 bases between. This CDR3 contains 14 residues. CDR3 sequence: CATSFQDSDSPLHF. The DNA for the CDR3 is TGCGCCACCTCCTTTCAGGACAGTGATTCACCCCTCCACTTT.

The CDR3 region has the DNA TGTGCCAGCAGCGTAGGCGGGAGTCAGTCGGATACGCAGTATTTT. Its translation: CASSVGGSQSDTQYF. The J gene is TRBJ2-3, the V gene TRBV9; 7 nucleotides match TRBD2. V trimming: 0 bases; J trimming: 6 bases; junction bases outside the gene matches: 7. Germline lookup yields CDR1 SGDLS and CDR2 YYNGEE. This CDR3 has 15 amino acids. The variable domain in full, with the rest retrieved from reference TRBV9 and TRBJ2-3, is DSGVTQTPKHLITATGQRVTLRCSPRSGDLSVYWYQQSLDQGLQFLIQYYNGEERAKGNILERFSAQQFPDLHSELNLSSLELGDSALYFCASSVGGSQSDTQYFGPGTRLTVL.

The V call is TRBV13, the J call TRBJ2-5; 9 bases match TRBD2. The CDR3 length is 17 residues. CDR1 is PRHDT and CDR2 is FYEKMQ in the germline V gene (reference sequence). The J segment lost 2 bases and the V segment lost 5 bases, leaving 12 bases of the junction unmatched. Here the CDR3 reads CASSRREASGVQETQYF. CDR3 coding DNA: TGTGCCAGCAGCCGCCGCGAGGCTAGCGGGGTTCAAGAGACCCAGTACTTC.

The chain joins TRBV5-6 to TRBJ1-5, with 7 bases fitting TRBD1. Germline values: CDR1 SGHDT, CDR2 YYEEEE. J was trimmed by 3 bases and V by 1 base; bases with no gene match: 13. This CDR3 contains 18 residues. CDR3 coding DNA: TGTGCCAGCAGCTTGATGGCAGGGGGTACCCCCGCCAATCAGCCCCAGCATTTT. As protein: CASSLMAGGTPANQPQHF.

The rearrangement joins TRBV9 to TRBJ2-6, with D possibly matching TRBD1 (5 bases). The V gene lost 4 bases and the J gene lost 1 base, with 15 bases spanning the gap. The CDR3 contains 17 residues. Germline V lookup: CDR1 SGDLS, CDR2 YYNGEE. The CDR3 loop reads CASSSPRQPSGANVLTF. In DNA, the CDR3 is TGTGCCAGCAGCTCCCCGAGACAGCCTTCTGGGGCCAACGTCCTGACTTTC. Filled out from reference TRBV9 and TRBJ2-6, the complete variable domain reads DSGVTQTPKHLITATGQRVTLRCSPRSGDLSVYWYQQSLDQGLQFLIQYYNGEERAKGNILERFSAQQFPDLHSELNLSSLELGDSALYFCASSSPRQPSGANVLTFGAGSRLTVL.